This T cell receptor beta chain comes out of a study of PD-1 blockade in classical Hodgkin lymphoma. Points from the study as a whole: A significant rise in TCR diversity was seen by C4D1 for CD4+ cells but not for CD8+ cells. Repertoire differences lack defined causes, possibly disease activity or prior therapy. Baseline TCR diversity was reportedly lower in newly diagnosed patients than healthy donors. Those achieving complete response showed baseline diversity like newly diagnosed patients.

Every patient relapsed after autologous stem cell transplantation, and brentuximab vedotin exposure varied. The study purified CD4+ T cells from thawed PBMCs using magnetic negative selection. The protocol was immunoSEQ multiplex PCR, while the TCRdb copy is restricted to in-frame clones and leaves out a portion. Here the sample spans 25,000 to 35,000 clones, around 86% being singletons. The CDR3 is made up of 16 amino acids. From germline, CDR1 is LNHNV and CDR2 YYDKDF (reference sequence). V lost 5 bases, J lost 3 bases, and 19 bases lay in between. On this clone: Its antigen remains unidentified.

The input for sequencing was CD4+ T cells from blood, taken at baseline. J is TRBJ1-2 and V is TRBV15; TRBD1 might be the D (5 bases). The sequence was collected from a human donor with classical Hodgkin lymphoma. DNA of the CDR3: TGTGCCACCAGCTCTCAAGAGGGCAGGGCCCACTATGGCTACACCTTC. This codes for CATSSQEGRAHYGYTF.